Following are 23 T cell receptor beta chains from one sample sequenced in a study of blood T cell repertoires in COVID-19. The protocol was immunoSEQ multiplex PCR, while the TCRdb copy is restricted to in-frame clones and leaves out a portion. This sample has 75,000 to 95,000 clones, with 80% to 90% found just once. Material for sequencing was peripheral blood. The receptor set was obtained from a human donor in a cohort sampled during active COVID-19.

This clone was picked up a small number of times. The V gene is TRBV3-1 (or the pseudogene TRBV3-2), the J gene TRBJ2-5; 10 nucleotides agree with TRBD2. V was pared by 1 base and J by 4 bases, with 3 bases of the junction left unmatched. The CDR3 totals 15 residues. Germline CDR1 and CDR2: LGHDT and YNNKEL (reference sequence). Written as DNA, the CDR3 is TGTGCCAGCAGCCAAGGGCTAGCGGGAGCAGAGACCCAGTACTTC. As protein: CASSQGLAGAETQYF.

The CDR3 bases are TGTGCCAGCAGCCTAGTCCAGAAAAGTGGCAATCAGCCCCAGCATTTT. Protein product: CASSLVQKSGNQPQHF. The chain recombines TRBV28 with TRBJ1-5; no reliable D call. Trimming pared 6 bases from V and 2 bases from J, leaving 17 bases between. The CDR3 contains 16 residues. Germline V CDR1 and CDR2: MDHEN, SYDVKM.

The gene calls are TRBV30 and TRBJ2-3, with D tentatively TRBD2 (6 bases). This CDR3 is built from 15 residues. The germline V gene has CDR1 GTSNPN and CDR2 SVGIG (reference sequence). V dropped 0 bases and J dropped 0 bases, with 10 bases sitting between them. DNA for the CDR3: TGTGCCTGGAGTGTAACGGGAGCTAGCACAGATACGCAGTATTTT. Translating gives CAWSVTGASTDTQYF.

This chain joins TRBV28 and TRBJ1-2, with D hard to call. Germline V CDR1 and CDR2: MDHEN, SYDVKM. The CDR3 runs 11 residues. CDR3 sequence: CATGSNYGYTF. The DNA for the CDR3 is TGTGCTACGGGGAGTAACTATGGCTACACCTTC.

The CDR3 DNA follows: TGTGCCAGCAGTACAGGGGACGAAAACACTGAAGCTTTCTTT. It is translated as CASSTGDENTEAFF. The rearrangement joins TRBV9 to TRBJ1-1; 7 bases are a match to TRBD1. The junction had 6 bases not matched to a gene; V was cut back by 5 bases and J by 2 bases. CDR1 and CDR2 (germline): SGDLS, YYNGEE. The CDR3 consists of 14 residues.

This clone appeared once. This chain links TRBV28 with TRBJ2-5, with a tentative D call TRBD2 (6 bases). V lost 4 bases and J lost 2, with 11 bases in between. This CDR3 has 14 residues. Germline lookup yields CDR1 MDHEN and CDR2 SYDVKM. CDR3 nucleotides: TGTGCCAGCAGTTCCCGGGACTTTCAAGAGACCCAGTACTTC. Translation: CASSSRDFQETQYF.

This chain uses TRBV11-2 with TRBJ1-2; D gene unclear. The V gene lost 6 bases and the J gene lost 4 bases, with 12 bases spanning the gap. CDR1 is SGHAT and CDR2 is FQNNGV in the germline V gene. The CDR3 contains 13 residues. CDR3 coding DNA: TGTGCCAGCAGTCCACCCGGGTCCTATGGCTACACCTTC. This codes for CASSPPGSYGYTF.

This clone was observed a handful of times. The chain links TRBV27 to TRBJ2-7; 10 bases are a match to TRBD2. Trimming took 0 bases from V and 5 from J; bases not matched to a gene: 10. This CDR3 has 17 residues. The germline CDR1 and CDR2 sequences are MNHEY and SMNVEV (reference sequence). The DNA of the CDR3 is TGTGCCAGCAGTTTATCCCGCCAAACTAGCGGGAAGAACGAGCAGTACTTC. This gives the protein CASSLSRQTSGKNEQYF.

The V and J genes are TRBV4-2 and TRBJ2-1; 10 positions agree with TRBD2. Germline lookup yields CDR1 LGHNA and CDR2 YNFKEQ. The CDR3 loop spans 19 amino acids. The trim removed 1 base at V and 0 bases at J, leaving 9 bases unmatched. CDR3 residues: CASSQGGSGRSSSYNEQFF. In DNA, the CDR3 is TGTGCCAGCAGCCAAGGGGGTAGCGGGAGGTCGAGCTCCTACAATGAGCAGTTCTTC.

The rearrangement uses TRBV7-2 and TRBJ2-5, with D perhaps matching TRBD2 (7 bases). Germline CDR1 reads SGHTA; CDR2 reads FQGNSA. This CDR3 spans 16 amino acids. Trimming cost V 0 bases and J 5 bases, with 16 bases left between them. This CDR3 reads CASSLASGEGQETQYF. CDR3 bases: TGTGCCAGCAGCTTAGCTTCAGGGGAGGGCCAGGAGACCCAGTACTTC.

V usage is TRBV7-9 and J usage is TRBJ1-2, with D maybe TRBD1 (6 bases). V shed 5 bases and J shed 1 base, with 17 bases lying between them. This CDR3 region has 16 residues. Germline CDR1 and CDR2: SEHNR and FQNEAQ (reference sequence). The DNA for the CDR3 is TGTGCCAGCAGCGCAGCGGGGGGCCACCTTAACTATGGCTACACCTTC. Translated, it gives CASSAAGGHLNYGYTF.

V is TRBV7-8 and J is TRBJ1-4, with D unresolved. Germline CDR1 and CDR2: SGHVS and FQNEAQ. V was clipped by 1 base and J by 7 bases, with 10 bases between them. There are 14 residues in the CDR3. The CDR3 nucleotides read TGTGCCAGCAGCTTAGTACGGGGAGGTGAAAAACTGTTTTTT. Amino acid sequence: CASSLVRGGEKLFF.

The DNA of the CDR3 is TGCGCCAGCAGCCAAGGGGTCCGGGACAGGTATAATTCACCCCTCCACTTT. Its translation is CASSQGVRDRYNSPLHF. The chain has TRBV4-1 and TRBJ1-6, with 8 positions matching TRBD1. Trimming took 1 base from V and 4 from J; bases not matched to a gene: 6. This CDR3 spans 17 amino acids. Germline CDR1 is MGHRA and CDR2 is YSYEKL.

V is TRBV2 and J is TRBJ1-1; 8 bases match TRBD1. This CDR3 region has 15 residues. J was trimmed by 7 bases and V by 6 bases; bases with no gene match: 13. Germline CDR1 reads SNHLY; CDR2 reads FYNNEI. The CDR3 bases are TGTGCCAGCAGAGAGGAGGCAGGGGGCGGAGGTGAAGCTTTCTTT. It specifies CASREEAGGGGEAFF.

V is TRBV24-1 and J is TRBJ2-6; TRBD2 matches at 10 bases. With 7 bases clipped from V and 2 bases from J, the junction kept 22 bases outside the gene matches. This CDR3 is built from 22 residues. CDR1 and CDR2 from the germline V gene are KGHDR and SFDVKD. For the CDR3, the DNA is TGTGCCACCAGCCCTTTACCCGGGACTAGCGTCTCCCCCGCGGCTGGGGCCAACGTCCTGACTTTC. Translating gives CATSPLPGTSVSPAAGANVLTF.

This sequence joins TRBV28 and TRBJ1-2; 10 bases map to TRBD1. J lost 8 bases, V lost 7 bases, and 10 bases had no gene match. The CDR3 extends over 14 amino acids. CDR1 is MDHEN, CDR2 SYDVKM, per germline. The CDR3 here is CASNPGQGPRGYTF. As DNA, the CDR3 is TGTGCCAGCAACCCGGGACAGGGGCCCCGAGGCTACACCTTC.

This clone showed up just a few times. CDR3 in amino acids: CASSSTGQETQYF. The CDR3 coding sequence is TGCGCCAGCAGCTCGACAGGGCAAGAGACCCAGTACTTC. This chain uses TRBV5-1 with TRBJ2-5; 7 bases line up with TRBD1. Unmatched junction bases numbered 1, after V lost 3 bases and J lost 2 bases. There are 13 residues in the CDR3. Germline V lookup: CDR1 SGHRS, CDR2 YFSETQ.

In its sample, this clone was seen a few times. The rearrangement uses TRBV5-4 and TRBJ1-1, with TRBD1 as a possible D gene (5 bases). CDR3 length equals 11 residues. Trimming took 7 bases from V and 4 from J, leaving 8 bases between them. Germline loops: CDR1 SGHNT, CDR2 YYREEE (reference sequence). DNA for the CDR3: TGTGCCAGCGGGAGGGGCACTGAAGCTTTCTTT. Translating gives CASGRGTEAFF. Looking up the rest from reference TRBV5-4 and TRBJ1-1 gives the full variable domain: ETGVTQSPTHLIKTRGQQVTLRCSSQSGHNTVSWYQQALGQGPQFIFQYYREEENGRGNFPPRFSGLQFPNYSSELNVNALELDDSALYLCASGRGTEAFFGQGTRLTVV.

The V and J genes are TRBV21-1 and TRBJ1-1; the table gives TRBD1 as D, unverified against the DNA. TRBV21-1 is shown as a pseudogene. The CDR3 loop spans 13 amino acids. CDR3 DNA: TGTGCCAGCAGCATCGGACAGGAAGCTGAAGCTTTCTTT. It codes for CASSIGQEAEAFF.

In its sample, this clone was seen once. The V and J genes are TRBV3-1 (or the pseudogene TRBV3-2) and TRBJ2-2; D gene uncertain. The CDR3 runs 15 residues. Germline CDR1 LGHDT, CDR2 YNNKEL (reference sequence). The V gene lost 4 bases and the J gene lost 1 base, with 10 bases spanning the gap. The CDR3 protein is CASSPLVRNTGELFF. For the CDR3, the DNA is TGTGCCAGCAGCCCGCTGGTCAGGAACACCGGGGAGCTGTTTTTT.

J is TRBJ2-7 and V is TRBV10-3, with D maybe TRBD2 (5 bases). V was clipped by 2 bases and J by 4 bases, with 15 bases between them. In germline, CDR1 is ENHRY, CDR2 SYGVKD. The CDR3 runs 15 residues. The CDR3 region has the DNA TGTGCCATCAGTGAGCGGGAAGCTCAAAATTACGAGCAGTACTTC. Encoded protein: CAISEREAQNYEQYF.

V usage is TRBV18 and J usage is TRBJ2-3; TRBD1 agrees at 8 bases. There are 15 residues in the CDR3. Per germline, CDR1 KGHSH and CDR2 LQKENI. V dropped 6 bases and J dropped 4; count of bases not matched to a gene: 9. The CDR3 loop reads CASSPGQGGSDTQYF. In DNA form, the CDR3 reads TGTGCCAGCTCCCCAGGACAGGGAGGTTCAGATACGCAGTATTTT.

The chain is built from TRBV7-7 and TRBJ2-1, with 9 bases aligning to TRBD2. There are 15 residues in the CDR3. Germline values: CDR1 SSHAT, CDR2 FNYEAQ (reference sequence). V dropped 5 bases and J dropped 3; count of bases not matched to a gene: 5. CDR3 DNA: TGTGCCAGCAGCCCCGGGACTAGCATCTACAATGAGCAGTTCTTC. As protein: CASSPGTSIYNEQFF.